These 14 T cell receptor beta chains were sequenced from one sample in a study of Graves' ophthalmopathy and Graves' hyperthyroidism. As the template, RNA transcripts were used to amplify TCR beta CDR3 regions. An initial RT-PCR round employing HTBI primers preceded a second-round multiplex PCR. TCRdb re-analysed the multiplex PCR reads in MiXCR, keeping a single row per CDR3 protein. The sample consists of some 160,000 distinct CDR3 sequences, about two fifths of them appearing once. What was sequenced was peripheral blood. The receptors come from a man aged 30 to 45 with Graves' ophthalmopathy.

The CDR3 is CASNSWGTMAGGQETQYF. The CDR3 bases are TGTGCCAGCAACTCCTGGGGGACTATGGCGGGAGGGCAAGAGACCCAGTACTTC. The chain links TRBV11-2 to TRBJ2-5; TRBD2 agrees at 9 bases. V lost 7 bases and J lost 2; bases outside the gene matches: 17. The CDR3 contains 18 residues. Germline assignment: CDR1 SGHAT and CDR2 FQNNGV.

The sample holds one count of this clonotype. This chain links TRBV6-5 with TRBJ2-7; TRBD1 or TRBD2 may be the D gene (5 bases each). CDR1 and CDR2 from the germline V gene are MNHEY and SVGAGI. The CDR3 spans 16 residues. V lost 0 bases and J lost 0, with 12 bases in between. CDR3 DNA: TGTGCCAGCAGTTACTCGATTGGGGGAAGCTCCTACGAGCAGTACTTC. This gives the protein CASSYSIGGSSYEQYF.

This clonotype occurred many times. This chain connects TRBV11-3 to TRBJ2-5, with TRBD2 identical over 9 bases. The J segment lost 5 bases and the V segment lost 5 bases, leaving 12 bases of the junction unmatched. CDR3 length: 16 residues. Germline CDR1 reads SGHNT; CDR2 reads YENEEA. This CDR3 reads CASSRPIAGVDETQYF. The CDR3 nucleotides read TGTGCCAGCAGCCGCCCGATAGCGGGAGTGGACGAGACCCAGTACTTC.

The genes are TRBV12-3 or TRBV12-4 and TRBJ2-2, with 9 bases that match TRBD2. V shed 1 base, J shed 9 bases, and the junction held 6 bases outside the gene matches. The CDR3 length is 15 residues. CDR3 in DNA: TGTGCCAGCAGTTTAGGGCGGGAGGGCCGTCGGGAGCTGTTTTTT. It translates to CASSLGREGRRELFF.

The V gene is TRBV12-3 or TRBV12-4, the J gene TRBJ2-5; D possibly matches TRBD1 or TRBD2 (5 bases each). Trimming cost V 3 bases and J 11 bases, with 19 bases left between them. The CDR3 has 14 residues. CDR3 in DNA: TGTGCCAGCAGTTTTTCGGGGACGATTGAAGAGCAGTACTTC. Protein sequence: CASSFSGTIEEQYF.

There are many counts of this clonotype. The chain uses TRBV7-2 and TRBJ2-7; TRBD1 matches 8 bases. After removal of 5 bases from V and 6 bases from J, the junction contained 3 bases not matched to a gene. Germline CDR1 SGHTA, CDR2 FQGNSA. The CDR3 is made up of 12 amino acids. The CDR3 sequence is CASSAQGVEQYF. As DNA, the CDR3 is TGTGCCAGCAGCGCACAGGGGGTCGAGCAGTACTTC.

This clonotype was detected ten times or more. The CDR3: CASRKDSYEQYF. As DNA, the CDR3 is TGTGCCAGCCGCAAGGACTCCTACGAGCAGTACTTC. This sequence joins TRBV6-5 and TRBJ2-7; D gene unclear. Trimming left V 8 bases short and J 0 bases short, with 8 bases between. The germline V gene has CDR1 MNHEY and CDR2 SVGAGI. This CDR3 spans 12 amino acids.

This clonotype was seen ten or more times. The genes are TRBV6-2 or TRBV6-3 and TRBJ2-7; D uncertain. The V gene lost 5 bases and the J gene lost 3 bases, with 8 bases spanning the gap. This CDR3 comprises 12 residues. In germline, CDR1 is MNHEY, CDR2 SVGEGT. CDR3 region: CASSPPSYEQYF. The CDR3 coding sequence is TGTGCCAGCAGTCCCCCTAGCTACGAGCAGTACTTC.

The CDR3 region has the DNA TGTGCCAGCAGCCTGGGTAGCGGGAGTGGCGAGCAGTACTTC. Protein product: CASSLGSGSGEQYF. The chain carries TRBV28 and TRBJ2-7; TRBD2 aligns across 9 bases. CDR3 length equals 14 residues. Germline V lookup: CDR1 MDHEN, CDR2 SYDVKM. J lost 6 bases, V lost 6 bases, and 9 bases had no gene match. The whole variable domain, remainder taken from reference TRBV28 and TRBJ2-7, is DVKVTQSSRYLVKRTGEKVFLECVQDMDHENMFWYRQDPGLGLRLIYFSYDVKMKEKGDIPEGYSVSREKKERFSLILESASTNQTSMYLCASSLGSGSGEQYFGPGTRLTVT.

This clonotype was detected many times. The gene calls are TRBV28 and TRBJ1-2; D remains ambiguous. The germline V gene has CDR1 MDHEN and CDR2 SYDVKM. With 7 bases removed from V and 8 bases from J, the gap between germline ends came to 17 bases. The CDR3 runs to 13 residues. The CDR3: CASTPFRGRGYTF. The CDR3 coding sequence is TGTGCCAGCACCCCCTTTCGGGGAAGGGGCTACACCTTC.

This clonotype was seen ten or more times. CDR3 sequence: CASSSRTNEQYF. CDR3 nucleotides: TGTGCCAGCAGTTCTCGAACCAACGAGCAGTACTTC. The rearrangement joins TRBV27 to TRBJ2-7, with D unresolved. CDR1 is MNHEY and CDR2 is SMNVEV in the germline V gene (reference sequence). This CDR3 comprises 12 residues. Trimming left V 4 bases short and J 5 bases short, with 9 bases between.

V gene TRBV19 combines with J gene TRBJ1-1, with a tentative D call TRBD1 (5 bases). The ends were cut back, 5 bases at V and 7 bases at J, with 14 bases in the middle. Per germline, CDR1 LNHDA and CDR2 SQIVND (reference sequence). CDR3 length: 13 residues. CDR3 residues: CASSPPRGFEAFF. DNA of the CDR3: TGTGCCAGTAGTCCGCCCCGGGGCTTTGAAGCTTTCTTT.

This clonotype was recorded many times. The genes are TRBV15 and TRBJ2-2, with 7 nucleotides matching TRBD2. This CDR3 has 14 residues. J gave up 4 bases and V 6 bases, and 5 bases lay outside the gene matches. Germline values: CDR1 LNHNV, CDR2 YYDKDF (reference sequence). CDR3 loop: CATSGGGVTGELFF. In DNA, the CDR3 is TGTGCCACCAGTGGGGGGGGTGTCACCGGGGAGCTGTTTTTT.

This clonotype was seen repeatedly, ten times or more. The V gene is TRBV5-1, the J gene TRBJ2-2; D is perhaps TRBD2 (5 bases). This CDR3 has 16 amino acids. In germline, CDR1 is SGHRS, CDR2 YFSETQ. V lost 4 bases to trimming and J lost 1 base, with 14 bases between them. The CDR3 reads CASSTTSRKNTGELFF. CDR3 nucleotides: TGCGCCAGCAGCACAACTAGTCGAAAGAACACCGGGGAGCTGTTTTTT.